This TCR beta chain was observed in a study of cytomegalovirus exposure and HLA in healthy donors. Vbeta (60) and Jbeta (13) primers were used in the PCR. Sequencing was performed with immunoSEQ multiplex PCR; in TCRdb, only in-frame clones are kept and a portion is missing. This table holds 110,000 to 150,000 clones, about 84% found once. The germline V gene has CDR1 MDHEN and CDR2 SYDVKM. V shed 5 bases and J 5 bases; nucleotides not matched to a gene: 14. This CDR3 contains 16 residues. This TCR was recovered from a woman aged 18-35 years in good health and CMV-seropositive. Sample: PBMCs. The chain uses TRBV28 and TRBJ2-5; 7 bases match TRBD2. The CDR3 DNA is TGTGCCAGCAGTCCGACGACTAGCTTAGTCTCCGAGACCCAGTACTTC. It specifies CASSPTTSLVSETQYF.